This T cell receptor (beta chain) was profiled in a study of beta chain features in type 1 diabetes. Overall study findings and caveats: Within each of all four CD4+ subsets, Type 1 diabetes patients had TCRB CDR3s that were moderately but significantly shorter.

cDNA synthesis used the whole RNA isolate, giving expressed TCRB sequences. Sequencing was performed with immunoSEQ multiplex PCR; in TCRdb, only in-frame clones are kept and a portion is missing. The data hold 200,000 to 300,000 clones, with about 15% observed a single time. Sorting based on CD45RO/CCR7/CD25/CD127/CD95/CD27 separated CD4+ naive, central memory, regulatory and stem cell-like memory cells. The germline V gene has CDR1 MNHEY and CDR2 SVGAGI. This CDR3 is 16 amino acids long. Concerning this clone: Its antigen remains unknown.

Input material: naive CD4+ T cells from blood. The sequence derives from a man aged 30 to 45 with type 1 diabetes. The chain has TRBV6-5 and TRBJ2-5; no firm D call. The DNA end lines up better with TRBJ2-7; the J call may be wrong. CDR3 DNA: TGTGCCAGCAGTTACTCGCTGTTCGCAAGCTCCTACGAGCAGTACTTC. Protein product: CASSYSLFASSYEQYF.